This T cell receptor beta chain is from a study of cytomegalovirus exposure and HLA in healthy donors. Study-level results: For cytomegalovirus status, the classifier reportedly gave diagnoses with high specificity and sensitivity.

V lost 5 bases, J lost 0 bases, and 5 bases stayed unmatched. Germline loops: CDR1 PRHDT, CDR2 FYEKMQ (reference sequence). The CDR3 contains 15 residues. A multiplex PCR was run with 60 Vbeta primers and 13 Jbeta primers. How the authors handled the data: About 11 million of tens of millions of unique TCR beta chains were shared, per a later count. Profiled with immunoSEQ multiplex PCR; TCRdb holds only in-frame clones, not every one. That table supplies the V and J calls and clone size; D and trimming were determined from the DNA. Of about 130,000 clones listed, about 80% are singletons. As regards this clone: No antigen is known for it.

The sample taken for sequencing was PBMCs. The TCR sequence derives from a human donor in good health. This sequence joins TRBV13 and TRBJ1-2, with 8 bases fitting TRBD1. The CDR3 loop is CASSPGGGPNYGYTF. Written as DNA, the CDR3 is TGTGCCAGCAGCCCAGGGGGCGGCCCTAACTATGGCTACACCTTC. Supplemented by reference TRBV13 and TRBJ1-2, the full variable domain reads AAGVIQSPRHLIKEKRETATLKCYPIPRHDTVYWYQQGPGQDPQFLISFYEKMQSDKGSIPDRFSAQQFSDYHSELNMSSLELGDSALYFCASSPGGGPNYGYTFGSGTRLTVV.